The source of this TCR beta chain is a study of spatial heterogeneity in lung cancer. Study findings and constraints: Tumors with more nonsynonymous mutations had more expanded intratumoral alpha and beta TCRs.

This CDR3 contains 18 residues. Losses at the gene ends were 6 bases for V and 8 bases for J; bases not matched to a gene: 15. This clonotype appeared many times. Antigen specificity is unknown. Time point given: sample taken at primary tumor resection. Whole RNA, which was extracted from tumor, nontumor lung tissue or frozen PBMC, was sequenced without any cell sorting. TCR cDNA molecules each carried a unique molecular identifier. From the 5' RACE reads, TCRdb called clonotypes with MiXCR, one entry per CDR3 protein. The table has thousands of distinct CDR3 sequences, 14% seen once. The sample here was lung tumor tissue, taken at surgery. This rearrangement joins TRBV12-3 or TRBV12-4 to TRBJ2-1; 14 bases fit TRBD2. This TCR came from a male donor with early-stage non-small cell lung cancer. The CDR3: CASSRGHRLAGGPDEQFF. DNA for the CDR3: TGTGCCAGCAGCCGAGGTCATCGACTAGCGGGAGGGCCGGATGAGCAGTTCTTC.